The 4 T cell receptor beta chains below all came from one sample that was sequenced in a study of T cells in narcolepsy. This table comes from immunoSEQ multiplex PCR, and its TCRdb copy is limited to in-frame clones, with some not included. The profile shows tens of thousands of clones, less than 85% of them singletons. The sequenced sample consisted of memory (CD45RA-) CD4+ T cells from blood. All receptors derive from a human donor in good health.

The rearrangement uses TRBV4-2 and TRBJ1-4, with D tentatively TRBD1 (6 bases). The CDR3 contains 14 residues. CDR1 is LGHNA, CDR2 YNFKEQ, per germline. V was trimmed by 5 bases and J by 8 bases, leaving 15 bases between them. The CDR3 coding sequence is TGTGCCAGCAGCGACCGGGGGCGGTCGGAAAAACTGTTTTTT. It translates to CASSDRGRSEKLFF.

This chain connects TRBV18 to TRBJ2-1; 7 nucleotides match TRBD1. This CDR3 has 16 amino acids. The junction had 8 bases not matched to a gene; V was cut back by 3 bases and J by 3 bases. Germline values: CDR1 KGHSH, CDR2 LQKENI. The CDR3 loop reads CASSPAQGVRYNEQFF. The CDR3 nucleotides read TGTGCCAGCTCACCCGCTCAGGGGGTTCGCTACAATGAGCAGTTCTTC. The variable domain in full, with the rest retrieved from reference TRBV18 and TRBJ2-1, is NAGVMQNPRHLVRRRGQEARLRCSPMKGHSHVYWYRQLPEEGLKFMVYLQKENIIDESGMPKERFSAEFPKEGPSILRIQQVVRGDSAAYFCASSPAQGVRYNEQFFGPGTRLTVL.

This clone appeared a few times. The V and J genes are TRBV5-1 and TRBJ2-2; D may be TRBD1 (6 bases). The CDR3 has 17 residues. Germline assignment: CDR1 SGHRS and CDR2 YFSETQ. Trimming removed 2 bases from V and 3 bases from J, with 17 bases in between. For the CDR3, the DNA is TGCGCCAGCAGCTTTGAAAGGGTCCAGGGGTACACCGGGGAGCTGTTTTTT. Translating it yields CASSFERVQGYTGELFF.

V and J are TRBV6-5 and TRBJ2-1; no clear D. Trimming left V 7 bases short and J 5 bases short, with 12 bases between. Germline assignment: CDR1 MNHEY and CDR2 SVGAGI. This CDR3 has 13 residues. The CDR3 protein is CASKVAGNNEQFF. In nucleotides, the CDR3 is TGTGCCAGCAAGGTGGCCGGTAACAATGAGCAGTTCTTC.